This TCR beta chain came from a study of blood T cell repertoires in COVID-19. Germline V lookup: CDR1 SGHKS, CDR2 YYEKEE (reference sequence). CDR3 length: 13 residues. Comments on this clone: Its ends do not fully match the called genes, so a read error is possible.

TCRdb's copy holds only in-frame clones and misses some; the assay was immunoSEQ multiplex PCR. Here the sample spans some 140,000 clones, 60% to 80% being singletons. V usage is TRBV5-5 and J usage is TRBJ2-1; 10 bases align to TRBD2. Sequenced sample: peripheral blood. The receptor comes from a man aged 55 to 70 who had recovered from COVID-19. The DNA of the CDR3 is TGTGCCAGCAGCCTGGCGGAGGGACTAGCGCAGGTCTTC. Translation: CASSLAEGLAQVF.